Shown below are 7 T cell receptor beta chains from a single sample sequenced in a study of hypomethylating agent response in myelodysplastic syndrome. Using immunoSEQ multiplex PCR, the repertoire was profiled, and TCRdb retains in-frame clones only, with some absent. The table lists around 3,300 clones, roughly four fifths of them singletons. The sequencing here drew on bone marrow, taken before or after starting hypomethylating agent treatment for myelodysplastic syndrome (not recorded which). The receptors shown here come from a human donor with myelodysplastic syndrome.

This chain joins TRBV5-5 and TRBJ2-3; 8 bases match TRBD1. The CDR3 extends over 16 amino acids. Germline CDR1 SGHKS, CDR2 YYEKEE (reference sequence). With 4 bases clipped from V and 4 bases from J, the junction kept 11 bases outside the gene matches. CDR3 DNA sequence: TGTGCCAGCAGCCTTTCGACAGGGGTGTTTCCAGATACGCAGTATTTT. Protein sequence: CASSLSTGVFPDTQYF.

This chain joins TRBV6-5 and TRBJ1-5; D is undetermined. The V gene lost 6 bases and the J gene lost 0 bases, with 6 bases spanning the gap. This CDR3 is 13 amino acids long. The germline V gene has CDR1 MNHEY and CDR2 SVGAGI. CDR3 sequence (DNA): TGTGCCAGCAGGGATAATAGCAATCAGCCCCAGCATTTT. Translating gives CASRDNSNQPQHF.

The CDR3 here is CASSRRLAAYNEQFF. For the CDR3, the DNA is TGTGCCAGCAGTCGAAGACTAGCGGCATACAATGAGCAGTTCTTC. This chain connects TRBV6-1 to TRBJ2-1; TRBD2 aligns across 9 bases. This CDR3 is 15 amino acids long. Germline CDR1 MNHNS, CDR2 SASEGT. V gave up 5 bases and J gave up 4 bases; unmatched junction bases: 6.

V gene TRBV6-5 combines with J gene TRBJ1-2; no reliable D call. This CDR3 contains 15 residues. From germline, CDR1 is MNHEY and CDR2 SVGAGI. Trimming pared 4 bases from V and 1 base from J, leaving 13 bases between. The CDR3 reads CASSSARALNYGYTF. CDR3 bases: TGTGCCAGCAGTTCTGCTAGGGCCCTTAACTATGGCTACACCTTC.

The chain couples TRBV27 to TRBJ1-1; tentative D call: TRBD1 (6 bases). Germline V gives CDR1 MNHEY, CDR2 SMNVEV (reference sequence). Trimming cost V 8 bases and J 10 bases, with 14 bases left between them. The CDR3 loop spans 11 amino acids. The CDR3 nucleotides read TGTGCCAGCTACAGGGCAATAGGAGCTTTCTTT. Translating gives CASYRAIGAFF.

The chain has TRBV9 and TRBJ2-2; D is unclear. CDR1 SGDLS and CDR2 YYNGEE come from the germline V gene. V shed 1 base and J shed 3 bases, with 7 bases lying between them. The CDR3 is 14 residues long. The CDR3 coding sequence is TGTGCCAGCAGCGTAATCCGAGACACCGGGGAGCTGTTTTTT. Amino acid sequence: CASSVIRDTGELFF.

The chain combines TRBV7-3 with TRBJ2-7; TRBD2 might be the D (5 bases). V was clipped by 0 bases and J by 0 bases, with 15 bases between them. Germline V gene data show CDR1 as SGHTA and CDR2 as FQGTGA. CDR3 length equals 17 residues. DNA for the CDR3: TGTGCCAGCAGCTTAACTGGCGGAGGTTCCAGCTCCTACGAGCAGTACTTC. This codes for CASSLTGGGSSSYEQYF.